One T cell receptor beta chain is described in this entry. Using immunoSEQ multiplex PCR, the repertoire was profiled, and TCRdb retains in-frame clones only, with some absent. The table has approximately 260,000 clones, approximately 87% seen once. This entry is derived from a study of blood T cell repertoires in COVID-19. Across the study: The United States, Italy and Spain were the sources of the acute and convalescent COVID-19 samples. The cDNA or gDNA used as material had been derived from T cells, B-cell-depleted T cells, or PBMCs.

The CDR3 loop spans 13 amino acids. The ends were cut back, 7 bases at V and 5 bases at J, with 14 bases in the middle. This chain joins TRBV12-3 or TRBV12-4 and TRBJ2-5, with a possible D match to TRBD2 (7 bases). The receptor comes from a man between 60 and 70 years old who had recovered from COVID-19. The specimen was peripheral blood. This CDR3 reads CASTSGGRETQYF. The CDR3 nucleotides read TGTGCCAGCACTTCGGGGGGCCGGGAGACCCAGTACTTC.